This T cell receptor beta chain was observed in a study of shared clonotypes between healthy human individuals. Regarding the study as a whole: The diversity represented, both genetic and in exposure history, was limited by few donors. When naive CD4 clonotypes were compared across four donors, around 5% were shared.

Assay: immunoSEQ multiplex PCR; the TCRdb copy retains only in-frame clones and omits some. The sample lists about 1.5 million clones; over 95% were seen once. A word on this clone: Its antigen is still unknown. Different DNA sequences within this sample yield the same CDR3.

This CDR3 has 14 residues. Looked up from germline, CDR1 is MNHEY and CDR2 is SMNVEV (reference sequence). With 5 bases clipped from V and 2 bases from J, the junction kept 2 bases outside the gene matches. Specimen: naive CD4+ T cells sorted from blood. The sample's subset: CD45RA+ positively selected. The chain carries TRBV27 and TRBJ1-1, with 10 positions matching TRBD1. The sequence was collected from a man aged 25 to 40 in good health. The CDR3 protein is CASSRQGANTEAFF. CDR3 coding DNA: TGTGCCAGCAGTAGACAGGGGGCTAACACTGAAGCTTTCTTT.